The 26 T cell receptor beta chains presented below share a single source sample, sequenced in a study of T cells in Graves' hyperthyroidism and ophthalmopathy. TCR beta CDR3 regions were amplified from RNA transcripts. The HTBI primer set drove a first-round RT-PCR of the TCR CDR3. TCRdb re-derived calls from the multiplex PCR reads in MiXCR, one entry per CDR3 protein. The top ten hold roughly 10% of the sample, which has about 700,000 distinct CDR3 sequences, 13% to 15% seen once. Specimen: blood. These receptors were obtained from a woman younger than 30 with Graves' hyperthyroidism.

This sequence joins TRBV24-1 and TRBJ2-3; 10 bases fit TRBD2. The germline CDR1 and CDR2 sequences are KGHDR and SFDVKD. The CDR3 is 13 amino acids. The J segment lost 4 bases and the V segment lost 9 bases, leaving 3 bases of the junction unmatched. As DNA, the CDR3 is TGTGCCACCGAGACTAGCGGGCCAGATACGCAGTATTTT. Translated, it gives CATETSGPDTQYF.

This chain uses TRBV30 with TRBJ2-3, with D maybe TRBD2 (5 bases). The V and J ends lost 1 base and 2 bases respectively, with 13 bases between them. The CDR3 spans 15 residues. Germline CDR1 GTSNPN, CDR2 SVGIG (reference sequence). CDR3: CAWSAGISFTDTQYF. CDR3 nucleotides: TGTGCCTGGAGTGCGGGGATCTCCTTCACAGATACGCAGTATTTT.

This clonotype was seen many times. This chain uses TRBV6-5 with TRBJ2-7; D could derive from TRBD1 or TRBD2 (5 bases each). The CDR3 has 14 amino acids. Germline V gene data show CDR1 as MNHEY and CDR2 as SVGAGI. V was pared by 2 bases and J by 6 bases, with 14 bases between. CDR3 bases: TGTGCCAGCAGTTACAAGAGGGGAGAAGGCGAGCAGTACTTC. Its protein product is CASSYKRGEGEQYF.

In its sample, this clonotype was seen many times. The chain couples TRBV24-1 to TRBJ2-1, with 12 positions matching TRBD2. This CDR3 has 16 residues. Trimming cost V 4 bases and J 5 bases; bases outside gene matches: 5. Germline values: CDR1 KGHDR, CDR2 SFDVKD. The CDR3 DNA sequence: TGTGCCACCAGTGAACTGACTAGCGGGAGCCACAATGAGCAGTTCTTC. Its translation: CATSELTSGSHNEQFF.

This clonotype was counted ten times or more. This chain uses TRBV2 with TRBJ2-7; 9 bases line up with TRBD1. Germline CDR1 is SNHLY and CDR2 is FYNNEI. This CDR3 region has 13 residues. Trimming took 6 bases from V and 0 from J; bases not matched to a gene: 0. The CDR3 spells CASRTGGSYEQYF. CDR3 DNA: TGTGCCAGCAGGACAGGGGGCTCCTACGAGCAGTACTTC.

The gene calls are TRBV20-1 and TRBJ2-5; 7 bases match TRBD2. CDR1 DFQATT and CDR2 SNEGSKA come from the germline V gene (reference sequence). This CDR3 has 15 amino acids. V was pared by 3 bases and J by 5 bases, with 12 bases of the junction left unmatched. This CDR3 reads CSASRGGGRDETQYF. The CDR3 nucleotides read TGCAGTGCTAGTCGGGGTGGCGGGAGAGATGAGACCCAGTACTTC.

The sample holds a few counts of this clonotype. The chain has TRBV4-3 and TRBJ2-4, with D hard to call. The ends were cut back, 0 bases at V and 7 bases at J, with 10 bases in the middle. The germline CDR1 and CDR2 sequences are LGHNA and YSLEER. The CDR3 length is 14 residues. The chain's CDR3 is CASSQDWAGNIQYF. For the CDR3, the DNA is TGCGCCAGCAGCCAAGATTGGGCCGGGAACATTCAGTACTTC.

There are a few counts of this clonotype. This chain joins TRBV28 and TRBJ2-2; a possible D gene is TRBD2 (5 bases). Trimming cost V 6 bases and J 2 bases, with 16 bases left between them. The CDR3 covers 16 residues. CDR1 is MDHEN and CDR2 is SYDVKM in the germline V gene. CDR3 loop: CASRQAGHSNTGELFF. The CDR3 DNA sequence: TGTGCCAGCAGGCAGGCGGGTCATAGCAACACCGGGGAGCTGTTTTTT.

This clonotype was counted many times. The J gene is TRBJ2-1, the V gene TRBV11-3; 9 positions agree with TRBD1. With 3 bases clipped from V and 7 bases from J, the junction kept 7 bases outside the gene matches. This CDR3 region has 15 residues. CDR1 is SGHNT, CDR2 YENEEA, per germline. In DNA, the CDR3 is TGTGCCAGCAGCTTGAGGACAGGGGAGAGGAATGAGCAGTTCTTC. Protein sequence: CASSLRTGERNEQFF.

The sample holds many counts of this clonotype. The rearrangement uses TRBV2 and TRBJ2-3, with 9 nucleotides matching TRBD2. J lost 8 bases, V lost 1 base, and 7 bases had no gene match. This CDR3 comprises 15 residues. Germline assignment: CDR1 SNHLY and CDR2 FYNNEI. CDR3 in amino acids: CASSEVRGLAVTQYF. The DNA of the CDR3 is TGTGCCAGCAGTGAAGTTAGGGGACTAGCCGTTACGCAGTATTTT.

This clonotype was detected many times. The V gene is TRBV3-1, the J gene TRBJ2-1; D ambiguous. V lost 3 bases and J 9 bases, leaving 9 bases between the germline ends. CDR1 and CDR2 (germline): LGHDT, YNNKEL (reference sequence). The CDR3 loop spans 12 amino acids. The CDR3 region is CASSQSNGEQFF. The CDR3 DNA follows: TGTGCCAGCAGCCAGTCCAACGGTGAGCAGTTCTTC.

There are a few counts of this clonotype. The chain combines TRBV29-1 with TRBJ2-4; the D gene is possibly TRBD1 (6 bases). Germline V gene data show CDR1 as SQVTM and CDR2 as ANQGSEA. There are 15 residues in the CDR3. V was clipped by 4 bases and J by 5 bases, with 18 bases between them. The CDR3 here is CSVGGLDSPENIQYF. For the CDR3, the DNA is TGCAGCGTTGGCGGCCTGGACAGCCCAGAAAACATTCAGTACTTC.

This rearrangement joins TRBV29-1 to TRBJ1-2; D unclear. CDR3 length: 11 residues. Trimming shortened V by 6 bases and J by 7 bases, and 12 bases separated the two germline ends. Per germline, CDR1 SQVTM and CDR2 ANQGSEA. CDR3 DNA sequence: TGCAGCGTCCCTGGACCGCCTGGCTACACCTTC. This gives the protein CSVPGPPGYTF. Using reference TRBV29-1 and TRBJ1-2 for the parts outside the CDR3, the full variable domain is SAVISQKPSRDICQRGTSLTIQCQVDSQVTMMFWYRQQPGQSLTLIATANQGSEATYESGFVIDKFPISRPNLTFSTLTVSNMSPEDSSIYLCSVPGPPGYTFGSGTRLTVV.

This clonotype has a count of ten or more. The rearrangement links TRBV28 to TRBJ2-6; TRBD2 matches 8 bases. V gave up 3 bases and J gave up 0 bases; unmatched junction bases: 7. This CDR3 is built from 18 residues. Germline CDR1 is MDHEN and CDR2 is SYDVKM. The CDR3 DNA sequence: TGTGCCAGCAGTTTTAGCGGTAGCGGGGTCTCTGGGGCCAACGTCCTGACTTTC. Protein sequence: CASSFSGSGVSGANVLTF.

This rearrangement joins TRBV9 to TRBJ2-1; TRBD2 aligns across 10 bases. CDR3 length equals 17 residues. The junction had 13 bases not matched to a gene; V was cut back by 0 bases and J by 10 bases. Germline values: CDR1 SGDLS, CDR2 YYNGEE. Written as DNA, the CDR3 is TGTGCCAGCAGCGTAGCGAGCGGGAGGGGTCGGGAGGGGGAGCAGTTCTTC. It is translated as CASSVASGRGREGEQFF.

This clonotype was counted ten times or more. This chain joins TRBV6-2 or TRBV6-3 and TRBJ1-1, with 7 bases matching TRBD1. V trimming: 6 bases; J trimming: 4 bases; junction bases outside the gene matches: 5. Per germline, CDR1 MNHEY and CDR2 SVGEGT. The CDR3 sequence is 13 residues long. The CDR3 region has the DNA TGTGCCAGCAGGATGACAGGGAGCACTGAAGCTTTCTTT. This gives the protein CASRMTGSTEAFF.

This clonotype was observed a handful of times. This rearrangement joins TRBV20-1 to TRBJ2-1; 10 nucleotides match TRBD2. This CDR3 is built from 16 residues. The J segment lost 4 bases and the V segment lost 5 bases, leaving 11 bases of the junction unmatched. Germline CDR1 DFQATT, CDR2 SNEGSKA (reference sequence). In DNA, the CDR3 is TGCAGTGCTGCGACGCGACTAGCGGGCAATTACAATGAGCAGTTCTTC. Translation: CSAATRLAGNYNEQFF.

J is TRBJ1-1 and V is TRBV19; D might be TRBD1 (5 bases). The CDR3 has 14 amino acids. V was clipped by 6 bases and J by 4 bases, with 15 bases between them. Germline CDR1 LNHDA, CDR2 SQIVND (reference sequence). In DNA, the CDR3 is TGTGCCAGTAGAGGGGTTCCGACAGCCACTGAAGCTTTCTTT. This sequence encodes CASRGVPTATEAFF.

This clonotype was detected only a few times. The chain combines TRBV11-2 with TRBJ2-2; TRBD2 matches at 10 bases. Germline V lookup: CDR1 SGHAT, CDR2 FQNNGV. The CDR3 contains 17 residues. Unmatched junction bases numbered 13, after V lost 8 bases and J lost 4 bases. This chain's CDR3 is CASRSPAGLAATGELFF. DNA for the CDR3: TGTGCCAGCCGATCCCCCGCCGGACTAGCGGCCACCGGGGAGCTGTTTTTT.

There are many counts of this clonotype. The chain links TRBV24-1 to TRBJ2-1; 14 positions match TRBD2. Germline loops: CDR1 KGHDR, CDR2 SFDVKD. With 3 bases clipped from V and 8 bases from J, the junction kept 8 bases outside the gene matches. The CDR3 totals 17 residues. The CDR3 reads CATSDPGTSGSWDEQFF. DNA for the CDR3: TGTGCCACCAGTGATCCTGGGACTAGCGGGAGTTGGGATGAGCAGTTCTTC.

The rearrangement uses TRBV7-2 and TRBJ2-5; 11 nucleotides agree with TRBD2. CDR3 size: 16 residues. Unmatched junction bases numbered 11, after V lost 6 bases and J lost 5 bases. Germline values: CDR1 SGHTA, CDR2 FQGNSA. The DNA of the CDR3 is TGTGCCAGCAGTATAGCGGGAGGGTACAATGACGAGACCCAGTACTTC. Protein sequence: CASSIAGGYNDETQYF.

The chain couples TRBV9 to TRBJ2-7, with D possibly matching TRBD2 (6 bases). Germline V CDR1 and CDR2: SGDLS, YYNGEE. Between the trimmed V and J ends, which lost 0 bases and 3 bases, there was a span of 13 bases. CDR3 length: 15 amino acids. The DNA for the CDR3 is TGTGCCAGCAGCGTAGGCGGGAACGGCATCTACGAGCAGTACTTC. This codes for CASSVGGNGIYEQYF. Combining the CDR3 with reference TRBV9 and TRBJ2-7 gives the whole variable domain DSGVTQTPKHLITATGQRVTLRCSPRSGDLSVYWYQQSLDQGLQFLIQYYNGEERAKGNILERFSAQQFPDLHSELNLSSLELGDSALYFCASSVGGNGIYEQYFGPGTRLTVT.

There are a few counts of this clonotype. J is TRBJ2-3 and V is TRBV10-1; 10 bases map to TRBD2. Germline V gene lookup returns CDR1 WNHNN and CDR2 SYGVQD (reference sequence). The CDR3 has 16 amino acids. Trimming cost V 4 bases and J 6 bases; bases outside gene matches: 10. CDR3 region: CASSASGRAPRDTQYF. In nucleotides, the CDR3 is TGCGCCAGCAGTGCGAGCGGGAGGGCCCCAAGGGATACGCAGTATTTT.

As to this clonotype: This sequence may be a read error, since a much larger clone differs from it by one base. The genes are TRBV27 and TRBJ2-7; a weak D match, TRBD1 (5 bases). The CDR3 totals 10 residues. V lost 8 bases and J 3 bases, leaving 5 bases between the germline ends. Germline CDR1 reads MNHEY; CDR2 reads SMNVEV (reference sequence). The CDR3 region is CASGHYEQYF. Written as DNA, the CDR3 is TGTGCCAGCGGACACTACGAGCAGTACTTC.

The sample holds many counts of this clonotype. The DNA for the CDR3 is TGTGCCAGCAGTAAGAGGATTCCTATCGGTGAGCAGTTCTTC. As protein: CASSKRIPIGEQFF. V gene TRBV7-8 combines with J gene TRBJ2-1; D uncertain. The CDR3 contains 14 residues. With 6 bases removed from V and 9 bases from J, the gap between germline ends came to 18 bases. Germline values: CDR1 SGHVS, CDR2 FQNEAQ.

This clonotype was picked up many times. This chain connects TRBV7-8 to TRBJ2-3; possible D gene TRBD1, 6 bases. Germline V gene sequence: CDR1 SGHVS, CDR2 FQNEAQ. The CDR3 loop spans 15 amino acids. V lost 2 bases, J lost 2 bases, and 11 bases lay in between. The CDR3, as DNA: TGTGCCAGCAGCTTAATAGGGGGTAACACAGATACGCAGTATTTT. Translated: CASSLIGGNTDTQYF.